This T cell receptor (beta chain) was sequenced for a study of early T cells in non-severe SARS-CoV-2 infection. Study-level information: With bulk RNA from unsorted whole blood as input, sequencing yielded unpaired chains.

V lost 9 bases and J lost 8, with 2 bases in between. The germline CDR1 and CDR2 sequences are LGHNA and YSLEER. The CDR3 covers 8 residues. One entry per CDR3 protein results from TCRdb running MiXCR on the 5' RACE reads. The sample holds thousands of distinct CDR3 sequences, 4.5% to 5.5% seen once. By sample share, this clonotype is medium-sized. The rearrangement links TRBV4-3 to TRBJ2-1, with D hard to call. Sequences were obtained from whole blood. This clonotype was sampled from an adult who was a healthcare worker with PCR-confirmed SARS-CoV-2 infection or an uninfected control (not recorded which). The CDR3 region has the DNA TGCGCCAGACATGAGCAGTTCTTC. It encodes CARHEQFF.